What follows are 14 T cell receptor beta chains derived from one specimen sequenced in a study of early T cells in non-severe SARS-CoV-2 infection. TCRdb itself ran the 5' RACE reads through MiXCR, one entry per CDR3 protein. The sample holds approximately 64,000 distinct CDR3 sequences; around 19% are singletons and the top ten take 8.9%. This material consisted of whole blood, taken at baseline. All receptors derive from an adult who was a healthcare worker with PCR-confirmed SARS-CoV-2 infection or an uninfected control (not recorded which).

The chain recombines TRBV6-6 with TRBJ2-3; 10 bases are a match to TRBD2. The CDR3 has 18 amino acids. V lost 8 bases, J lost 2 bases, and 16 bases stayed unmatched. Germline CDR1 reads MNHNY; CDR2 reads SVGAGI (reference sequence). CDR3 region: CASSKRPSGRGVTDTQYF. The CDR3 bases are TGTGCCAGCTCAAAGAGGCCTAGCGGGAGAGGGGTCACAGATACGCAGTATTTT.

The chain has TRBV27 and TRBJ2-7; 7 nucleotides agree with TRBD1. V gave up 6 bases and J gave up 1 base; unmatched junction bases: 6. Germline CDR1 is MNHEY and CDR2 is SMNVEV (reference sequence). The CDR3 is 14 amino acids. The CDR3 DNA reads as TGTGCCAGCAGACGACAGGGTTGGTCCTACGAGCAGTACTTC. Translating it yields CASRRQGWSYEQYF.

This clonotype was seen ten or more times. The chain carries TRBV12-3 or TRBV12-4 and TRBJ1-1, with 10 bases identical to TRBD1. Trimming at V came to 1 base and at J to 7 bases, leaving 12 bases not matched to a gene. The CDR3 has 17 residues. This chain's CDR3 is CASSLGLRQGAHDEAFF. The DNA of the CDR3 is TGTGCCAGCAGTTTAGGACTCAGACAGGGGGCGCATGATGAAGCTTTCTTT.

This clonotype was picked up a small number of times. This sequence joins TRBV7-9 and TRBJ1-1; 7 bases fit TRBD1. Germline V gives CDR1 SEHNR, CDR2 FQNEAQ (reference sequence). Trimming removed 3 bases from V and 5 bases from J; junction bases left unmatched: 6. This CDR3 region has 14 residues. CDR3 amino acids: CASSFRQGGTEAFF. The CDR3, as DNA: TGTGCCAGCAGCTTCAGACAGGGTGGGACTGAAGCTTTCTTT.

This clonotype has only a few counts. The J gene is TRBJ1-5, the V gene TRBV19; TRBD1 is a possible D gene (5 bases). The V end lost 2 bases, the J end lost 8 bases, and 10 bases lay between the germline ends. This CDR3 has 13 residues. The germline V gene has CDR1 LNHDA and CDR2 SQIVND (reference sequence). CDR3 in amino acids: CASSIQGGEPQHF. As DNA, the CDR3 is TGTGCCAGTAGTATACAGGGCGGAGAGCCCCAGCATTTT.

This clonotype was counted between two and nine times. The gene calls are TRBV19 and TRBJ1-2; possibly TRBD1 for D (5 bases). Trimming pared 10 bases from V and 2 bases from J, leaving 11 bases between. Per the germline V gene, CDR1 is LNHDA and CDR2 is SQIVND (reference sequence). This CDR3 has 12 amino acids. CDR3 region: CATSTVNYGYTF. CDR3 nucleotides: TGTGCCACCTCGACAGTCAACTATGGCTACACCTTC.

The V gene is TRBV5-6, the J gene TRBJ2-7; 9 bases match TRBD2. After removal of 2 bases from V and 5 bases from J, the junction contained 8 bases not matched to a gene. Germline V gene sequence: CDR1 SGHDT, CDR2 YYEEEE. The CDR3 consists of 15 residues. This chain's CDR3 is CASSFAPSGTHEQYF. CDR3 coding DNA: TGTGCCAGCAGCTTCGCGCCTAGCGGGACCCACGAGCAGTACTTC.

This chain links TRBV9 with TRBJ2-1, with 7 bases fitting TRBD2. This CDR3 contains 13 residues. With 3 bases clipped from V and 5 bases from J, the junction kept 2 bases outside the gene matches. Looked up from germline, CDR1 is SGDLS and CDR2 is YYNGEE. The CDR3 protein is CASSDSGDNEQFF. In DNA form, the CDR3 reads TGTGCCAGCAGCGACAGCGGGGACAATGAGCAGTTCTTC.

The chain uses TRBV27 and TRBJ2-7; 9 bases line up with TRBD2. The germline gives CDR1 MNHEY, CDR2 SMNVEV (reference sequence). The junction had 4 bases not matched to a gene; V was cut back by 0 bases and J by 7 bases. The CDR3 runs to 14 residues. Written as DNA, the CDR3 is TGTGCCAGCAGTTTATCCCTAGCGGGATTGGAGCAGTACTTC. This translates into CASSLSLAGLEQYF.

In the case of this clonotype: This may stem from a read error, because a much larger clone lies one nucleotide away. V is TRBV27 and J is TRBJ1-1, with D unresolved. Trimming left V 5 bases short and J 3 bases short, with 10 bases between. The CDR3 runs 13 residues. In germline, CDR1 is MNHEY, CDR2 SMNVEV (reference sequence). The CDR3 DNA sequence: TGTGCCAGCAGTCATACATTGGACACTGAAGCTTTCTTT. This codes for CASSHTLDTEAFF.

This clonotype was recorded at least ten times. The CDR3 DNA is TGTGCCAGCTCACCATCTCAGGGGGATACGCAGTATTTT. Translating it yields CASSPSQGDTQYF. The rearrangement joins TRBV18 to TRBJ2-3; D possibly corresponds to TRBD1 (6 bases). V was trimmed by 2 bases and J by 6 bases, leaving 9 bases between them. The CDR3 totals 13 residues. Looked up from germline, CDR1 is KGHSH and CDR2 is LQKENI.

The chain joins TRBV5-1 to TRBJ2-7, with TRBD1 as a possible D gene (6 bases). The CDR3 extends over 14 amino acids. V gave up 2 bases and J gave up 6 bases, with 15 bases separating them. Germline V CDR1 and CDR2: SGHRS, YFSETQ. In nucleotides, the CDR3 is TGCGCCAGCAGCTTTAATGCAGGGGTGTTCGAGCAGTACTTC. It is translated as CASSFNAGVFEQYF.

This clonotype was picked up many times. This chain uses TRBV14 with TRBJ2-4, with D tentatively TRBD1 or TRBD2 (6 bases each). This CDR3 contains 15 residues. Germline values: CDR1 SGHDN, CDR2 FVKESK. V gave up 3 bases and J gave up 6 bases, with 15 bases separating them. CDR3 in DNA: TGTGCCAGCAGCCAGAGTGGAGGGGGGCGAAACATTCAGTACTTC. It yields the protein CASSQSGGGRNIQYF.

This clonotype was counted a few times. The gene calls are TRBV7-2 and TRBJ1-4, with 7 bases that match TRBD1. The V gene's germline CDR1 is SGHTA and CDR2 FQGNSA. The CDR3 consists of 16 residues. V lost 5 bases to trimming and J lost 1 base; unmatched junction nucleotides: 7. In nucleotides, the CDR3 is TGTGCCAGCAGCACACGACAGGGCGGAACTAATGAAAAACTGTTTTTT. Translation: CASSTRQGGTNEKLFF.